The subject of this entry is one T cell receptor beta chain. The CDR3 length is 14 residues. The germline V and J ends were trimmed by 0 bases and 3 bases, with 6 bases remaining between them. From germline, CDR1 is SGHNT and CDR2 YYREEE (reference sequence). The data stem from a study of control samples from healthy donors and cancer patients. TCRdb keeps only in-frame clones here, not all; method: immunoSEQ multiplex PCR. The sample gives about 160,000 clones, about 90% of which show up once; around 12% is in the top ten. Sequenced sample: blood. The genes are TRBV5-4 and TRBJ2-2; the D is unclear. The receptor's source is a young man in good health. In DNA, the CDR3 is TGTGCCAGCAGCTTGGAACTGGACACCGGGGAGCTGTTTTTT. Translated: CASSLELDTGELFF.